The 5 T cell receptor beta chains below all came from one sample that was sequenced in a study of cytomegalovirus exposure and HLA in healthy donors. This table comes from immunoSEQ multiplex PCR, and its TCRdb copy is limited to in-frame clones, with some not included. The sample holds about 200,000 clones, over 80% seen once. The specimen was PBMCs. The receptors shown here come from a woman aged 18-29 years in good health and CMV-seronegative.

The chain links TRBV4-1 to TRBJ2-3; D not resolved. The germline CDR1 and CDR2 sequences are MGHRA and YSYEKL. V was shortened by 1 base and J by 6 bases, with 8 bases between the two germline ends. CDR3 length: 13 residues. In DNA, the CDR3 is TGCGCCAGCAGCCAAGGTTCTGGTGATACGCAGTATTTT. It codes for CASSQGSGDTQYF.

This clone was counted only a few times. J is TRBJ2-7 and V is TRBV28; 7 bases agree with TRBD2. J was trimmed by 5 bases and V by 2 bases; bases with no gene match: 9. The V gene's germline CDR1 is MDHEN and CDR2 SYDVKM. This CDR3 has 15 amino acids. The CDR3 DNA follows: TGTGCCAGCAGTTTAAGGGACGGGAGGCCCCACGAGCAGTACTTC. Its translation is CASSLRDGRPHEQYF.

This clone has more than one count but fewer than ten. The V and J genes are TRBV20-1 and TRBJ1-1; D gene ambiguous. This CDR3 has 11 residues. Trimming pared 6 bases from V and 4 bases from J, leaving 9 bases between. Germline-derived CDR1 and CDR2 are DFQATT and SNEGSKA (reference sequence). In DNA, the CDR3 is TGCAGTGCCCTGGTGGGCACTGAAGCTTTCTTT. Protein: CSALVGTEAFF.

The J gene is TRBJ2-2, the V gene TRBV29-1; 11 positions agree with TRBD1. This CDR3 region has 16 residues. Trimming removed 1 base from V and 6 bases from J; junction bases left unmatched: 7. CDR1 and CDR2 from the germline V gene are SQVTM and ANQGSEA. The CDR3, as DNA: TGCAGCGTTGAAGCCGCGGGACAGGGGGTTCCCGGGGAGCTGTTTTTT. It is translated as CSVEAAGQGVPGELFF.

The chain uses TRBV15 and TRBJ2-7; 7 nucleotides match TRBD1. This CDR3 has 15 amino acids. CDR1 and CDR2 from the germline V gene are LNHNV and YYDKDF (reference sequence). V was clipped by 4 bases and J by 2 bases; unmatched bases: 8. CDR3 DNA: TGTGCCACCAGCACTTACCGGGACAGCGCCTACGAGCAGTACTTC. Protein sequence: CATSTYRDSAYEQYF.